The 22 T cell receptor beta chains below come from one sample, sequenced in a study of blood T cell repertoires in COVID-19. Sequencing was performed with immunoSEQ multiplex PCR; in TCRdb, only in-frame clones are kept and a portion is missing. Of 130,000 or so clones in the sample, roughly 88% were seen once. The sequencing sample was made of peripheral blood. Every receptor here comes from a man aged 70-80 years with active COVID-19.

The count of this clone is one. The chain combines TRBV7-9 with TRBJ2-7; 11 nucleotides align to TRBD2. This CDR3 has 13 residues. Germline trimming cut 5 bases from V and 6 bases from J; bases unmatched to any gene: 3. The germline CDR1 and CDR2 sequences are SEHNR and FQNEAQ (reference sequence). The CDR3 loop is CASSPGLAGEQYF. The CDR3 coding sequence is TGTGCCAGCAGCCCCGGACTAGCGGGCGAGCAGTACTTC.

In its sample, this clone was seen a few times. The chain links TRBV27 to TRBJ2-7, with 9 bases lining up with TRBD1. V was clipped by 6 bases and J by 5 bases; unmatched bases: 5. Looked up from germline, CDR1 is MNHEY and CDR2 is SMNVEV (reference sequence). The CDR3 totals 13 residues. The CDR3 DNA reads TGTGCCAGCAGAGGGACAGGGAGCAACGAGCAGTACTTC. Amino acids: CASRGTGSNEQYF.

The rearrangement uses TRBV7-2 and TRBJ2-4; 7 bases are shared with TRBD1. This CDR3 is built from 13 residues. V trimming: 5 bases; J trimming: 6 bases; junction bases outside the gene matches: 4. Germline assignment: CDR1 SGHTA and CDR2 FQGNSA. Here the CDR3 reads CASSPGQLNIQYF. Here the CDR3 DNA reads TGTGCCAGCAGCCCGGGACAGTTAAACATTCAGTACTTC.

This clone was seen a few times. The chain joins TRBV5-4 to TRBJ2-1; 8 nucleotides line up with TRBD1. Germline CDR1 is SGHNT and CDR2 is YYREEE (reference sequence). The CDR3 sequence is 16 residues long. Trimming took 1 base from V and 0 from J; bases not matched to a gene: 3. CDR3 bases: TGTGCCAGCAGCTTGAGGACAGGGAGCTCCTACAATGAGCAGTTCTTC. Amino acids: CASSLRTGSSYNEQFF.

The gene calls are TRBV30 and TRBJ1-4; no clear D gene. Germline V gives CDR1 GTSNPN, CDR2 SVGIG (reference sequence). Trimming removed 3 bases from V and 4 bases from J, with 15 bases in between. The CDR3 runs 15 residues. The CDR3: CAWSPAPLVNEKLFF. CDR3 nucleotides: TGTGCCTGGAGCCCCGCCCCCTTAGTTAATGAAAAACTGTTTTTT.

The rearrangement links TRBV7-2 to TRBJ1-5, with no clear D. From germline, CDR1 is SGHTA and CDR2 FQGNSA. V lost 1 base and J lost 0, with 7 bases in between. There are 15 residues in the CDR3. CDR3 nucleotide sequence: TGTGCCAGCAGCTTAGAACGGTTTAGCAATCAGCCCCAGCATTTT. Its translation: CASSLERFSNQPQHF.

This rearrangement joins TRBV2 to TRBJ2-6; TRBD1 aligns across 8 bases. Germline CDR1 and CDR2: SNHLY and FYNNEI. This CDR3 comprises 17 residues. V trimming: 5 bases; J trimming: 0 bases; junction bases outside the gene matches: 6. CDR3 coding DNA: TGTGCCAGCAGTAAGACAGGGGCCAGCTCTGGGGCCAACGTCCTGACTTTC. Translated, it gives CASSKTGASSGANVLTF.

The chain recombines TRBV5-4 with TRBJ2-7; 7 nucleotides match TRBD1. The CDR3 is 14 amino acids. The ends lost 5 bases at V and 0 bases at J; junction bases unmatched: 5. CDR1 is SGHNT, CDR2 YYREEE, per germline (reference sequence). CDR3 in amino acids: CASRSGTDSYEQYF. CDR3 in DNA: TGTGCCAGCAGATCCGGGACAGACTCCTACGAGCAGTACTTC.

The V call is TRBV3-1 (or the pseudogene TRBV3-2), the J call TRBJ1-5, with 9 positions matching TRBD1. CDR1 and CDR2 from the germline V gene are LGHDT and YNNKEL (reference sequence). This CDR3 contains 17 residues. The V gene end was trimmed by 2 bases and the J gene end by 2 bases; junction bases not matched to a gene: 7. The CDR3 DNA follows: TGTGCCAGCAGCCAAAGGGGACAGGGTTTTGGCAATCAGCCCCAGCATTTT. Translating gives CASSQRGQGFGNQPQHF.

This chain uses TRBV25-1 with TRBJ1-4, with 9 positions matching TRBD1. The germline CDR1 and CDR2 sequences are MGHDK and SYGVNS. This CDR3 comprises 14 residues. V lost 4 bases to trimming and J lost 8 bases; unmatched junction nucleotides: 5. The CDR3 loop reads CASSVGQGREKLFF. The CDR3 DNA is TGTGCCAGCAGTGTCGGACAGGGGAGAGAAAAACTGTTTTTT.

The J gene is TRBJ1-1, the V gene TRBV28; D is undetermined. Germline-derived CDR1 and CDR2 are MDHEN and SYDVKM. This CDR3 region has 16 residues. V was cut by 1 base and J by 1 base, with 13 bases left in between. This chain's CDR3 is CASSLFGKGGNTEAFF. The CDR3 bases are TGTGCCAGCAGTTTATTCGGGAAAGGCGGGAACACTGAAGCTTTCTTT.

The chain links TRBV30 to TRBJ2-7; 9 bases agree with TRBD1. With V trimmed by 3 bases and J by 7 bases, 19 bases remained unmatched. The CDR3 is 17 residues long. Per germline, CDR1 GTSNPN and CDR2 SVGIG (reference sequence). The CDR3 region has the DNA TGTGCCTGGAGGGTGACTAAAAGGACAGGGGCTGGGAGGGAGCAGTACTTC. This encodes CAWRVTKRTGAGREQYF.

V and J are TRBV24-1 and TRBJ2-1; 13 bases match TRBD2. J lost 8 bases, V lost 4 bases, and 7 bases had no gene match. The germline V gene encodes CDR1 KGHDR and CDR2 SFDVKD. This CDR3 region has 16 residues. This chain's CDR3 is CATSERTSGSWDEQFF. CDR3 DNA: TGTGCCACCAGTGAACGGACTAGCGGGAGTTGGGATGAGCAGTTCTTC.

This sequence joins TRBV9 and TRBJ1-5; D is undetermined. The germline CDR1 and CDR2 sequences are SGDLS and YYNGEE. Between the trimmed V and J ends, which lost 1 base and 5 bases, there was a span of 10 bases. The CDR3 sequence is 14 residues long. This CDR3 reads CASSVSSGDQPQHF. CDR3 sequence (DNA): TGTGCCAGCAGCGTATCGTCCGGGGATCAGCCCCAGCATTTT.

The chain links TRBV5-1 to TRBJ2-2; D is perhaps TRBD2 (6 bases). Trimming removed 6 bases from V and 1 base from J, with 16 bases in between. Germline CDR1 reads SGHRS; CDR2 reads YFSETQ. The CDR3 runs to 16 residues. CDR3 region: CASKGTGTQNTGELFF. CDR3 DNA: TGCGCCAGCAAAGGAACCGGGACTCAGAACACCGGGGAGCTGTTTTTT.

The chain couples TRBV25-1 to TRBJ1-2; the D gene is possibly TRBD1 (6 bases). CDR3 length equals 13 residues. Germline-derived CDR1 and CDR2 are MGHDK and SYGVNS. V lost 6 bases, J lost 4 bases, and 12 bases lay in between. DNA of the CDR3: TGTGCCAGCAGAAACAGGGCCTCCTATGGCTACACCTTC. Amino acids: CASRNRASYGYTF.

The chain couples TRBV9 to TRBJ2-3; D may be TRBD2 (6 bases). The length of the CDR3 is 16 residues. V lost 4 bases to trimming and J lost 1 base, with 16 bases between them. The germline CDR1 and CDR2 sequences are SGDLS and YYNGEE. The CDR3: CASSPIRSGGTDTQYF. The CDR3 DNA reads TGTGCCAGCAGCCCCATTCGCTCGGGGGGCACAGATACGCAGTATTTT.

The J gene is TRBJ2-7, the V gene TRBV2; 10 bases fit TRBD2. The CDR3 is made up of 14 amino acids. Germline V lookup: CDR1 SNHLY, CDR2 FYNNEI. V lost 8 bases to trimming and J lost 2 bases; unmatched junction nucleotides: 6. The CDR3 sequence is CASRWTSGPYEQYF. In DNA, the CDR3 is TGTGCCAGCCGCTGGACTAGCGGACCCTACGAGCAGTACTTC.

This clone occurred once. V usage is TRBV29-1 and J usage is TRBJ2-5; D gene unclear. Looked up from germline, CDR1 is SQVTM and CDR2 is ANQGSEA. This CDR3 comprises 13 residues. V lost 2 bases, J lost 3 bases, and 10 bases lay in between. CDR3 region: CSVERGGEETQYF. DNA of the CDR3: TGCAGCGTTGAACGCGGTGGAGAAGAGACCCAGTACTTC.

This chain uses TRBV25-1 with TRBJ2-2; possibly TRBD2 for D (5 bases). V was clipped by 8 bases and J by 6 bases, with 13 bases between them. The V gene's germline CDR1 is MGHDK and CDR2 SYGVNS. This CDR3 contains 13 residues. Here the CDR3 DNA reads TGTGCCAGCCAACTAGAATTGCCCGGGGAGCTGTTTTTT. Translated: CASQLELPGELFF.

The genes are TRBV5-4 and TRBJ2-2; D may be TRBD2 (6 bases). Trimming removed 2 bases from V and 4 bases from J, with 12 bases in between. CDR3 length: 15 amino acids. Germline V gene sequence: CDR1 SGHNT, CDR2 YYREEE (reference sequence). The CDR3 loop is CASSLPSVGTGELFF. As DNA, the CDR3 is TGTGCCAGCAGCTTACCTAGCGTGGGCACCGGGGAGCTGTTTTTT.

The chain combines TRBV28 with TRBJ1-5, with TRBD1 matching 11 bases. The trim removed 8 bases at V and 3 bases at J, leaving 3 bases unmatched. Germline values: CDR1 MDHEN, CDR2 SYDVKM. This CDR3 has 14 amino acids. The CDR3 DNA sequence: TGTGCCAGCGGGACAGGGGGGAACAATCAGCCCCAGCATTTT. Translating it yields CASGTGGNNQPQHF.